This T cell receptor (beta chain) derives from a study of cytomegalovirus exposure and HLA in healthy donors. The PCR used 60 Vbeta and 13 Jbeta primers. The method was immunoSEQ multiplex PCR; TCRdb's version includes in-frame clones alone and lacks a portion of them. The sample has 95,000 to 150,000 clones, around 80% seen once. CDR1 and CDR2 (germline): KGHSH, LQKENI. The length of the CDR3 is 17 residues. The V gene end was trimmed by 3 bases and the J gene end by 4 bases; junction bases not matched to a gene: 7. This clone was observed a few times. Its antigen is as yet unknown. Study conclusions and caveats: Sequencing artifact likely explains a cluster of highly shared sequence variants. Researchers reported in a later analysis that a missense DCLRE1C variant was tied to TCR beta V- and J-gene trimming. Analysis was performed later, and it showed HLA-associated TCR beta chains to be more clonally expanded than equally common others.

Sequenced material: PBMCs. This TCR came from a woman aged 40 to 50 in good health and CMV-seropositive. The chain recombines TRBV18 with TRBJ2-3, with 13 bases aligning to TRBD2. CDR3 sequence (DNA): TGTGCCAGCTCACCCCGGACTAGCGGGAGCCCTCCAGATACGCAGTATTTT. Translating it yields CASSPRTSGSPPDTQYF.